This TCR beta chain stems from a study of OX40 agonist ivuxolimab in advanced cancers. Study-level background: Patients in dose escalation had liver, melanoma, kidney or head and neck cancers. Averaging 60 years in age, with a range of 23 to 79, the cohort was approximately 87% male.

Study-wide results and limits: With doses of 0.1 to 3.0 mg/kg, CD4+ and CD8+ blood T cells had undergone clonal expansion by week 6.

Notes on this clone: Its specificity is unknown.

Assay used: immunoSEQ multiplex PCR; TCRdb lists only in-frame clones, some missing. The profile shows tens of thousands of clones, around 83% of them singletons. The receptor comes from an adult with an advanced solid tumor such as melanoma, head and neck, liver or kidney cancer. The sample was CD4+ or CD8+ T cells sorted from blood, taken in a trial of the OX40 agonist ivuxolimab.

The CDR3, as DNA: TGTGCCAGCAGTTACTCGCTGTACACCGGGGAGCTGTTTTTT. Amino acid sequence: CASSYSLYTGELFF. The V call is TRBV6-5, the J call TRBJ2-2; unclear D gene. The CDR3 consists of 14 residues. Trimming stripped 0 bases from V and 3 bases from J, with 5 bases between. Germline loops: CDR1 MNHEY, CDR2 SVGAGI.